Following are 27 T cell receptor beta chains from one sample sequenced in a study of blood T cell repertoires in COVID-19. The repertoire was sequenced with immunoSEQ multiplex PCR; TCRdb's copy has only in-frame clones and lacks some. The table records 250,000 or so clones, under 90% of them present only once. Sequencing was done on a sample of PBMCs or T cells enriched from blood (not recorded which). These receptors all stem from a woman aged 40-49 years who had been exposed to COVID-19.

This clone came up once. This chain uses TRBV6-2 or TRBV6-3 with TRBJ2-1, with D perhaps matching TRBD1 (6 bases). The CDR3 is made up of 12 amino acids. The germline V and J ends were trimmed by 5 bases and 10 bases, with 12 bases remaining between them. Germline lookup yields CDR1 MNHEY and CDR2 SVGEGT. The CDR3 protein is CASSEQGFEQFF. CDR3 DNA sequence: TGTGCCAGCAGTGAGCAGGGGTTCGAGCAGTTCTTC.

The chain employs TRBV29-1 and TRBJ2-3; a possible D gene is TRBD2 (6 bases). Germline V gives CDR1 SQVTM, CDR2 ANQGSEA. With 7 bases removed from V and 3 bases from J, the gap between germline ends came to 14 bases. The CDR3 has 13 residues. Written as DNA, the CDR3 is TGCAGCGCTAAACAGAGCGGGACAGATACGCAGTATTTT. It encodes CSAKQSGTDTQYF.

The genes are TRBV10-3 and TRBJ2-7; TRBD1 matches 9 bases. In germline, CDR1 is ENHRY, CDR2 SYGVKD. CDR3 size: 14 residues. Trimming removed 8 bases from V and 5 bases from J; junction bases left unmatched: 10. The CDR3: CAIGSGTGNHEQYF. The CDR3 nucleotides read TGTGCCATCGGATCCGGGACAGGGAACCACGAGCAGTACTTC.

A note on this clone: Other DNA sequences in the sample encode the same CDR3. This sequence joins TRBV4-1 and TRBJ1-3; TRBD1 might be the D (6 bases). This CDR3 contains 14 residues. Germline CDR1 MGHRA, CDR2 YSYEKL. Trimming took off 3 bases at V and 0 bases at J, with 6 bases between the two ends. The CDR3 region is CASSQGHSGNTIYF. CDR3 DNA sequence: TGCGCCAGCAGCCAGGGACACTCTGGAAACACCATATATTTT.

The V and J genes are TRBV10-3 and TRBJ1-4; TRBD1 aligns across 11 bases. V shed 10 bases, J shed 0 bases, and the junction held 7 bases outside the gene matches. CDR1 ENHRY and CDR2 SYGVKD come from the germline V gene. There are 16 residues in the CDR3. The CDR3 reads CATRGGQGATNEKLFF. CDR3 nucleotides: TGTGCCACCCGTGGGGGACAGGGGGCAACTAATGAAAAACTGTTTTTT.

The chain employs TRBV5-1 and TRBJ2-3; maybe TRBD1 (7 bases). The CDR3 runs 15 residues. Germline V CDR1 and CDR2: SGHRS, YFSETQ. With 2 bases removed from V and 4 bases from J, the gap between germline ends came to 14 bases. This CDR3 reads CASSLIGGGPDTQYF. The DNA for the CDR3 is TGCGCCAGCAGCTTAATCGGAGGGGGCCCAGATACGCAGTATTTT.

The rearrangement links TRBV2 to TRBJ2-2; D unresolved. The germline V gene encodes CDR1 SNHLY and CDR2 FYNNEI. This CDR3 is 14 amino acids long. V shed 7 bases and J shed 1 base, with 10 bases lying between them. The CDR3 reads CASIQNQNTGELFF. CDR3 nucleotides: TGTGCCAGCATTCAGAACCAGAACACCGGGGAGCTGTTTTTT.

This chain joins TRBV11-2 and TRBJ1-1; a weak D match, TRBD1 (6 bases). This CDR3 has 15 amino acids. V was trimmed by 5 bases and J by 6 bases, leaving 19 bases between them. CDR1 is SGHAT and CDR2 is FQNNGV in the germline V gene. Here the CDR3 DNA reads TGTGCCAGCAGCCAGAGCCCAGGGGTGTTCGCTGAAGCTTTCTTT. Protein sequence: CASSQSPGVFAEAFF.

The gene calls are TRBV28 and TRBJ1-5; maybe TRBD1 (6 bases). The length of the CDR3 is 16 residues. Germline V gives CDR1 MDHEN, CDR2 SYDVKM. Trimming cost V 1 base and J 7 bases, with 17 bases left between them. The CDR3 spells CASSLLGGRVGQPQHF. The CDR3 DNA is TGTGCCAGCAGTTTATTGGGGGGGCGAGTTGGGCAGCCCCAGCATTTT.

The chain combines TRBV6-5 with TRBJ1-2; 8 nucleotides agree with TRBD1. Unmatched junction bases numbered 9, after V lost 5 bases and J lost 4 bases. This CDR3 spans 15 amino acids. Germline V gene lookup returns CDR1 MNHEY and CDR2 SVGAGI. In nucleotides, the CDR3 is TGTGCCAGCAGTCCAACCACTGGGACAGGCTATGGCTACACCTTC. Protein product: CASSPTTGTGYGYTF.

Notes on this clone: One end of the junction fails to match germline, which may point to a read error. V usage is TRBV7-9 and J usage is TRBJ2-7, with 8 bases lining up with TRBD2. Germline values: CDR1 SEHNR, CDR2 FQNEAQ (reference sequence). The CDR3 spans 14 residues. The DNA for the CDR3 is TGTGCCAGCAGCTTAGGATTCGGGAGGGAAGAAGGACACTTC. It translates to CASSLGFGREEGHF.

V usage is TRBV28 and J usage is TRBJ2-1; 10 nucleotides agree with TRBD2. This CDR3 is built from 14 residues. In germline, CDR1 is MDHEN, CDR2 SYDVKM. With 7 bases clipped from V and 6 bases from J, the junction kept 6 bases outside the gene matches. CDR3 amino acids: CASKSGGAANEQFF. CDR3 nucleotides: TGTGCCAGCAAGAGCGGGGGGGCCGCCAATGAGCAGTTCTTC.

The rearrangement joins TRBV19 to TRBJ2-4; the match to TRBD1 covers 8 bases. The V gene's germline CDR1 is LNHDA and CDR2 SQIVND (reference sequence). CDR3 length equals 13 residues. Germline trimming cut 7 bases from V and 6 bases from J; bases unmatched to any gene: 5. CDR3 amino acids: CASTRTGTNIQYF. The CDR3 DNA sequence: TGTGCCAGTACCCGGACAGGGACAAACATTCAGTACTTC.

This chain joins TRBV11-2 and TRBJ1-2; 10 bases line up with TRBD1. Per germline, CDR1 SGHAT and CDR2 FQNNGV. The V and J ends lost 5 bases and 4 bases, in that order; junction bases with no gene match: 4. CDR3 length: 14 residues. Here the CDR3 reads CASSRGQGIYGYTF. The CDR3 bases are TGTGCCAGCAGCCGGGGACAGGGGATCTATGGCTACACCTTC.

The gene calls are TRBV5-4 and TRBJ2-1; D is perhaps TRBD2 (5 bases). This CDR3 is built from 15 residues. Trimming took off 1 base at V and 2 bases at J, with 10 bases between the two ends. Germline CDR1 is SGHNT and CDR2 is YYREEE (reference sequence). This CDR3 is CASSLQSGTYNEQFF. In DNA form, the CDR3 reads TGTGCCAGCAGCTTGCAAAGCGGCACCTACAATGAGCAGTTCTTC.

This chain links TRBV9 with TRBJ1-5, with TRBD1 as a possible D gene (5 bases). V was pared by 4 bases and J by 0 bases, with 11 bases between. This CDR3 has 15 amino acids. Germline CDR1 SGDLS, CDR2 YYNGEE. The CDR3 region is CASSLRQYSNQPQHF. CDR3 in DNA: TGTGCCAGCAGCCTAAGACAGTATAGCAATCAGCCCCAGCATTTT.

This chain connects TRBV10-2 to TRBJ2-7, with D possibly TRBD1 on 5 matching bases. The V and J ends lost 7 bases and 2 bases respectively, with 15 bases between them. This CDR3 is 14 amino acids long. CDR1 is WSHSY and CDR2 is SAAADI in the germline V gene. CDR3 in DNA: TGCGCCAGCACCCCGACAGCCCTCCCCTACGAGCAGTACTTC. Translating it yields CASTPTALPYEQYF.

The chain employs TRBV6-5 and TRBJ1-2, with D unresolved. Trimming removed 8 bases from V and 2 bases from J, with 6 bases in between. There are 11 residues in the CDR3. From germline, CDR1 is MNHEY and CDR2 SVGAGI. The CDR3 region has the DNA TGTGCCAGCGCGGGAAACTATGGCTACACCTTC. Amino acids: CASAGNYGYTF.

This chain joins TRBV2 and TRBJ1-1; TRBD1 aligns across 8 bases. Germline assignment: CDR1 SNHLY and CDR2 FYNNEI. This CDR3 comprises 14 residues. V shed 6 bases, J shed 3 bases, and the junction held 6 bases outside the gene matches. CDR3 coding DNA: TGTGCCAGCAGGGAACAGGGGGGCCACACTGAAGCTTTCTTT. Translation: CASREQGGHTEAFF.

This clone was picked up one time. The V and J genes are TRBV13 and TRBJ1-4; possible D gene TRBD1, 5 bases. CDR1 and CDR2 (germline): PRHDT, FYEKMQ (reference sequence). V was clipped by 1 base and J by 8 bases, with 11 bases between them. The CDR3 is made up of 14 amino acids. The CDR3 sequence: CASSLEGPGEKLFF. DNA for the CDR3: TGTGCCAGCAGCTTAGAGGGGCCAGGGGAAAAACTGTTTTTT.

The rearrangement uses TRBV19 and TRBJ2-7; D is possibly TRBD1 (5 bases). Germline CDR1 is LNHDA and CDR2 is SQIVND (reference sequence). Trimming took 5 bases from V and 0 from J, leaving 11 bases between them. The length of the CDR3 is 14 residues. CDR3: CASSAEGVSYEQYF. The CDR3 nucleotides read TGTGCCAGTAGTGCCGAAGGGGTCTCCTACGAGCAGTACTTC.

This clone was detected once. V and J are TRBV7-3 and TRBJ1-1; unclear D gene. CDR1 is SGHTA, CDR2 FQGTGA, per germline. CDR3 length equals 13 residues. V lost 5 bases and J 5 bases, leaving 12 bases between the germline ends. The CDR3 DNA is TGTGCCAGCAGCAGTACTGCGGGAACTGAAGCTTTCTTT. It translates to CASSSTAGTEAFF. The whole variable domain, remainder taken from reference TRBV7-3 and TRBJ1-1, is GAGVSQTPSNKVTEKGKYVELRCDPISGHTALYWYRQSLGQGPEFLIYFQGTGAADDSGLPNDRFFAVRPEGSVSTLKIQRTERGDSAVYLCASSSTAGTEAFFGQGTRLTVV.

V gene TRBV6-5 combines with J gene TRBJ1-1, with a weak D call TRBD1 (5 bases). CDR1 and CDR2 from the germline V gene are MNHEY and SVGAGI. With 2 bases removed from V and 1 base from J, the gap between germline ends came to 11 bases. The CDR3 contains 15 residues. The CDR3 DNA reads TGTGCCAGCAGTTACGGAGACAGCCGGAACACTGAAGCTTTCTTT. It translates to CASSYGDSRNTEAFF.

The chain links TRBV28 to TRBJ1-5; 7 nucleotides line up with TRBD1. Trimming cost V 3 bases and J 4 bases; bases outside gene matches: 0. Germline V gives CDR1 MDHEN, CDR2 SYDVKM. This CDR3 region has 13 residues. CDR3 amino acids: CASSLDRNQPQHF. The CDR3 DNA follows: TGTGCCAGCAGTTTGGACAGGAATCAGCCCCAGCATTTT.

The rearrangement joins TRBV12-3 or TRBV12-4 to TRBJ2-7; 8 bases are shared with TRBD1. After removal of 6 bases from V and 2 bases from J, the junction contained 0 bases not matched to a gene. The CDR3 totals 12 residues. CDR3 DNA: TGTGCCAGCAGGGGACAGGCCTACGAGCAGTACTTC. It encodes CASRGQAYEQYF.

The chain is built from TRBV5-6 and TRBJ2-5, with a weak D call TRBD1 (6 bases). V dropped 4 bases and J dropped 3 bases, with 16 bases sitting between them. The CDR3 consists of 15 residues. Germline CDR1 reads SGHDT; CDR2 reads YYEEEE. This chain's CDR3 is CASSPSPTGKETQYF. In DNA form, the CDR3 reads TGTGCCAGCAGCCCAAGTCCGACAGGAAAAGAGACCCAGTACTTC. Based on the CDR3 plus reference TRBV5-6 and TRBJ2-5, the full variable domain is DAGVTQSPTHLIKTRGQQVTLRCSPKSGHDTVSWYQQALGQGPQFIFQYYEEEERQRGNFPDRFSGHQFPNYSSELNVNALLLGDSALYLCASSPSPTGKETQYFGPGTRLLVL.

This clone was detected ten times or more. CDR3 loop: CASSLRGGPDTGELFF. DNA of the CDR3: TGTGCCAGCAGCTTGCGGGGGGGCCCCGACACCGGGGAGCTGTTTTTT. The chain couples TRBV5-5 to TRBJ2-2; 8 bases are shared with TRBD2. Unmatched junction bases numbered 5, after V lost 1 base and J lost 3 bases. This CDR3 region has 16 residues. Germline V gene data show CDR1 as SGHKS and CDR2 as YYEKEE (reference sequence).